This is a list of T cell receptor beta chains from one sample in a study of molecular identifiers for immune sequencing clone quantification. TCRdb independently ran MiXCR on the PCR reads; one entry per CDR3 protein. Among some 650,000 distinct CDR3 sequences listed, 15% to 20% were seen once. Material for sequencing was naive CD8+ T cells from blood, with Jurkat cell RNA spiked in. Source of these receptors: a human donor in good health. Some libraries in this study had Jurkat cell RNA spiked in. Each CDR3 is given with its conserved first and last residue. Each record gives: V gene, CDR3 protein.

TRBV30 CAWSPGGAGTQYF
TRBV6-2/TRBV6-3 CASSNAGVNQPQHF
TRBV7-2 CASSWDGSYEQYF
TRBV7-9 CASSPNRGNGYTF
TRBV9 CASSVAGGGAYEQYF
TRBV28 CASSPGLAGVGDTQYF
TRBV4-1 CASSQGGASNEQYF
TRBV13 CASSLTGGHEQFF
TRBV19 CASSIRGGKNTGELFF
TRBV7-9 CASSPPGQGLDGYTF
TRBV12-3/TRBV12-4 CASSLGLGTGEQETQYF
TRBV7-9 CASSLALVSGFTEAFF
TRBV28 CASRGRGYTGELFF
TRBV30 CAWSTGPEAFF
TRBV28 CASSAETRRGGETQYF
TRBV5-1 CASSPSRQGGTEAFF
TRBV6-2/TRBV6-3 CASSYAQREGVYEQYF
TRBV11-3 CASSLRTNWSFF
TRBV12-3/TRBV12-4 CASSFLLGGNNEQFF